Only one count was recorded for the clone carrying this T cell receptor beta chain. V was trimmed by 4 bases and J by 3 bases, leaving 10 bases between them. Germline CDR1 is SGHNT and CDR2 is YENEEA. The CDR3 is 13 residues long. These data come from a study of blood T cell repertoires in COVID-19. Study overall: Spain, Italy and the United States supplied samples that represented acute and convalescent COVID-19. PBMCs, B-cell-depleted T cells, or T cells provided the cDNA or gDNA that made up the material.

Under the authors' procedure: Estimation of nucleated cell counts relied on the amplification of reference gene primers. The method was immunoSEQ multiplex PCR; TCRdb's version includes in-frame clones alone and lacks a portion of them. D and trimming come from the DNA, and the V and J calls and clone size come from that table. The repertoire consists of about 180,000 clones, with around 77% occurring once and the leading ten covering about 7%. The sample consisted of peripheral blood. The sequence derives from a man in his 70s with active or convalescent COVID-19. V and J are TRBV11-3 and TRBJ2-7; D not resolved. The CDR3 nucleotides read TGTGCCAGCAGCTCCCCTTATTACTACGAGCAGTACTTC. This sequence encodes CASSSPYYYEQYF.